The 27 T cell receptor beta chains given below trace back to one sample, sequenced in a study of T-cell reconstitution after alpha-beta-depleted transplantation in children. Unique molecular identifiers were used to barcode this TCRbeta library. TCRdb redid the calling of the PCR reads with MiXCR, one entry per CDR3 protein. This sample has about 160,000 distinct CDR3 sequences, with roughly 10% found just once. The sample consisted of PBMCs, taken before TCRalphabeta/CD19-depleted stem cell transplant. The source is a boy younger than 10 with acute myeloid leukemia, due to receive a stem cell transplant.

In its sample, this clonotype was seen many times. The rearrangement links TRBV19 to TRBJ1-2; 7 bases are a match to TRBD1. Germline lookup yields CDR1 LNHDA and CDR2 SQIVND (reference sequence). This CDR3 has 12 residues. The V and J ends lost 10 bases and 2 bases, in that order; junction bases with no gene match: 4. The CDR3 protein is CATSGGNYGYTF. As DNA, the CDR3 is TGTGCCACTTCAGGGGGAAACTATGGCTACACCTTC.

This clonotype was counted ten times or more. The V gene is TRBV7-8, the J gene TRBJ2-1, with D unresolved. Germline CDR1 is SGHVS and CDR2 is FQNEAQ. Trimming took 2 bases from V and 4 from J, leaving 18 bases between them. This CDR3 spans 17 amino acids. CDR3 DNA sequence: TGTGCCAGCAGCTTAAAAAGGCCATTTGCCGGGTACAATGAGCAGTTCTTC. Residues: CASSLKRPFAGYNEQFF.

At least ten counts were recorded for this clonotype. The chain carries TRBV6-1 and TRBJ2-2, with TRBD1 matching over 7 bases. CDR1 is MNHNS, CDR2 SASEGT, per germline. This CDR3 is 13 amino acids long. The J segment lost 8 bases and the V segment lost 6 bases, leaving 6 bases of the junction unmatched. The chain's CDR3 is CASSPGTAGELFF. For the CDR3, the DNA is TGTGCCAGCAGCCCCGGGACAGCTGGGGAGCTGTTTTTT.

This clonotype was seen at least ten times. V is TRBV5-1 and J is TRBJ2-7; D may match TRBD1 or TRBD2 (6 bases each). The CDR3 sequence is 14 residues long. Deletions cut 5 bases from V and 3 bases from J, with 15 bases between. CDR1 is SGHRS, CDR2 YFSETQ, per germline. The CDR3 DNA reads as TGCGCCAGCAGAGGGGGGTTCCCCTACTACGAGCAGTACTTC. Protein: CASRGGFPYYEQYF.

In this sample, this clonotype turned up many times. This chain uses TRBV7-9 with TRBJ2-2; 7 bases line up with TRBD1. CDR1 and CDR2 from the germline V gene are SEHNR and FQNEAQ (reference sequence). There are 16 residues in the CDR3. The junction had 7 bases not matched to a gene; V was cut back by 6 bases and J by 0 bases. The CDR3 DNA reads as TGTGCCAGCAGGACAGGGCAAGTCGCGAACACCGGGGAGCTGTTTTTT. The encoded protein is CASRTGQVANTGELFF. The whole variable domain, filled in from reference TRBV7-9 and TRBJ2-2, reads DTGVSQNPRHKITKRGQNVTFRCDPISEHNRLYWYRQTLGQGPEFLTYFQNEAQLEKSRLLSDRFSAERPKGSFSTLEIQRTEQGDSAMYLCASRTGQVANTGELFFGEGSRLTVL.

This clonotype was seen at least ten times. The chain links TRBV29-1 to TRBJ2-1; TRBD2 aligns across 8 bases. Germline V gene data show CDR1 as SQVTM and CDR2 as ANQGSEA. The CDR3 loop spans 14 amino acids. With 2 bases clipped from V and 2 bases from J, the junction kept 2 bases outside the gene matches. CDR3 protein: CSVESGRAYNEQFF. Here the CDR3 DNA reads TGCAGCGTTGAATCCGGGAGGGCCTACAATGAGCAGTTCTTC.

The V gene is TRBV28, the J gene TRBJ2-7, with no clear D. V gave up 3 bases and J gave up 2 bases, with 5 bases separating them. Germline assignment: CDR1 MDHEN and CDR2 SYDVKM. The CDR3 contains 12 residues. For the CDR3, the DNA is TGTGCCAGCAGTTTGAATCCCTACGAGCAGTACTTC. Translated, it gives CASSLNPYEQYF. The variable domain in full, with the rest retrieved from reference TRBV28 and TRBJ2-7, is DVKVTQSSRYLVKRTGEKVFLECVQDMDHENMFWYRQDPGLGLRLIYFSYDVKMKEKGDIPEGYSVSREKKERFSLILESASTNQTSMYLCASSLNPYEQYFGPGTRLTVT.

CDR3 in amino acids: CASSVQGITGNTIYF. CDR3 in DNA: TGTGCCAGCAGCGTACAGGGGATTACAGGAAACACCATATATTTT. V usage is TRBV9 and J usage is TRBJ1-3; D perhaps matches TRBD1 (6 bases). CDR3 length: 15 residues. Germline CDR1 is SGDLS and CDR2 is YYNGEE. Trimming removed 1 base at V and 4 bases at J, with 12 bases between.

This sequence joins TRBV29-1 and TRBJ2-5; D gene unclear. V was cut by 2 bases and J by 7 bases, with 11 bases left in between. The CDR3 spans 12 residues. Germline V lookup: CDR1 SQVTM, CDR2 ANQGSEA. The CDR3 spells CSVETGPRTQYF. In nucleotides, the CDR3 is TGCAGCGTTGAAACCGGGCCAAGGACCCAGTACTTC. The full variable domain, with the rest looked up from reference TRBV29-1 and TRBJ2-5, is SAVISQKPSRDICQRGTSLTIQCQVDSQVTMMFWYRQQPGQSLTLIATANQGSEATYESGFVIDKFPISRPNLTFSTLTVSNMSPEDSSIYLCSVETGPRTQYFGPGTRLLVL.

In the case of this clonotype: Possible read error: a much larger clone is one base away. The V gene is TRBV10-3, the J gene TRBJ2-5; TRBD1 matches at 7 bases. This CDR3 comprises 12 residues. The V gene's germline CDR1 is ENHRY and CDR2 SYGVKD. CDR3 amino acids: CAIPGQQETQHF. The DNA of the CDR3 is TGTGCCATACCGGGACAGCAAGAGACCCAGCACTTC.

In its sample, this clonotype was seen a few times. This may stem from a read error, because a much larger clone lies one nucleotide away. The V gene is TRBV7-2, the J gene TRBJ1-2; no clear D. This CDR3 comprises 14 residues. Germline V CDR1 and CDR2: SGHTA, FQGNSA. V was pared by 1 base and J by 12 bases, with 18 bases between. The CDR3 DNA follows: TGTGCCAGCAGCTTAGATAAGGGTGTAGGAGGCGACACCTTC. This gives the protein CASSLDKGVGGDTF.

This clonotype was seen ten or more times. The chain links TRBV5-5 to TRBJ2-7; D call uncertain. Germline CDR1 is SGHKS and CDR2 is YYEKEE (reference sequence). The CDR3 is 18 residues long. Trimming left V 0 bases short and J 0 bases short, with 19 bases between. CDR3 sequence (DNA): TGTGCCAGCAGCTTGGGTGGGCAGGCACAAAGGAGCTCCTACGAGCAGTACGTC. Translation gives CASSLGGQAQRSSYEQYV.

Ten or more counts support this clonotype. The rearrangement links TRBV20-1 to TRBJ2-7; the match to TRBD2 covers 7 bases. V dropped 1 base and J dropped 6; count of bases not matched to a gene: 6. Germline loops: CDR1 DFQATT, CDR2 SNEGSKA (reference sequence). The CDR3 consists of 13 residues. The CDR3 region has the DNA TGCAGTGCTAGAGTTGCGGGAGTTCTCGAGCAGTACTTC. It is translated as CSARVAGVLEQYF.

This clonotype was observed many times. The V and J genes are TRBV7-2 and TRBJ2-1, with D possibly matching TRBD2 (5 bases). This CDR3 is 17 amino acids long. V shed 4 bases and J shed 0 bases, with 16 bases lying between them. The V gene's germline CDR1 is SGHTA and CDR2 FQGNSA. The CDR3 nucleotides are TGTGCCAGCAGCTCCCAAAGCGGTTCGAGCTCCTACAATGAGCAGTTCTTC. Amino acid sequence: CASSSQSGSSSYNEQFF.

This clonotype was seen many times. The chain combines TRBV28 with TRBJ1-1, with D uncertain. V lost 7 bases and J 2 bases, leaving 11 bases between the germline ends. The CDR3 is made up of 13 amino acids. Looked up from germline, CDR1 is MDHEN and CDR2 is SYDVKM. The CDR3 DNA is TGTGCCAGCAACCCATCCACAAACACTGAAGCTTTCTTT. The encoded protein is CASNPSTNTEAFF. The entire variable domain, with the rest obtained from reference TRBV28 and TRBJ1-1, is as follows: DVKVTQSSRYLVKRTGEKVFLECVQDMDHENMFWYRQDPGLGLRLIYFSYDVKMKEKGDIPEGYSVSREKKERFSLILESASTNQTSMYLCASNPSTNTEAFFGQGTRLTVV.

This clonotype occurred many times. The chain has TRBV20-1 and TRBJ2-1, with D possibly being TRBD2 (6 bases). V gave up 3 bases and J gave up 7 bases, with 13 bases separating them. Germline values: CDR1 DFQATT, CDR2 SNEGSKA (reference sequence). The CDR3 runs to 13 residues. The DNA for the CDR3 is TGCAGTGCTAGTCAGTCGGGGGAGAATGAGCAGTTCTTC. It specifies CSASQSGENEQFF.

In this sample, this clonotype turned up many times. J is TRBJ1-2 and V is TRBV20-1; TRBD1 matches at 12 bases. Trimming removed 6 bases from V and 4 bases from J; junction bases left unmatched: 9. CDR1 and CDR2 from the germline V gene are DFQATT and SNEGSKA (reference sequence). The CDR3 totals 15 residues. CDR3 DNA sequence: TGCAGTGCCGCCGGGACAGGGGGCAGGGTCTATGGCTACACCTTC. This translates into CSAAGTGGRVYGYTF.

Concerning this clonotype: It may be a read error: a sequence one base away is much more abundant. The V gene is TRBV18, the J gene TRBJ1-1; D perhaps matches TRBD1 (5 bases). Germline assignment: CDR1 KGHSH and CDR2 LQKENI. The CDR3 has 12 residues. CDR3: CASSPQGTAAFF. The DNA of the CDR3 is TGTGCCAGCTCACCTCAGGGTACTGCAGCTTTCTTT.

There are many counts of this clonotype. V and J are TRBV20-1 and TRBJ1-6; TRBD1 matches 9 bases. Germline trimming cut 3 bases from V and 10 bases from J; bases unmatched to any gene: 4. This CDR3 spans 13 amino acids. The germline gives CDR1 DFQATT, CDR2 SNEGSKA (reference sequence). CDR3 protein: CSARGQGRSPLHF. The CDR3 DNA is TGCAGTGCTAGGGGACAGGGTCGCTCACCCCTCCACTTT.

This clonotype has a count of ten or more. The chain employs TRBV12-3 or TRBV12-4 and TRBJ2-1; the D gene is possibly TRBD2 (6 bases). This CDR3 contains 12 residues. Deletions cut 6 bases from V and 13 bases from J, with 16 bases between. CDR3: CASSWDSLTQFF. CDR3 in DNA: TGTGCCAGCAGCTGGGACTCTCTCACTCAGTTCTTC.

This clonotype was counted ten times or more. The gene calls are TRBV5-1 and TRBJ2-5, with 10 bases lining up with TRBD2. With V trimmed by 4 bases and J by 4 bases, 4 bases remained unmatched. Germline CDR1 reads SGHRS; CDR2 reads YFSETQ. The CDR3 length is 14 residues. The CDR3 sequence: CASSQREGLETQYF. In DNA, the CDR3 is TGCGCCAGCAGCCAGCGGGAGGGCCTAGAGACCCAGTACTTC.

This clonotype was detected ten times or more. CDR3 in DNA: TGCGCCAGCAGCTTGGGCACGGCACAGACGAACACCGGGGAGCTGTTTTTT. Protein: CASSLGTAQTNTGELFF. The rearrangement links TRBV5-1 to TRBJ2-2; D uncertain. The V gene lost 0 bases and the J gene lost 0 bases, with 12 bases spanning the gap. The length of the CDR3 is 17 residues. Germline CDR1 is SGHRS and CDR2 is YFSETQ. Using reference TRBV5-1 and TRBJ2-2 for the parts outside the CDR3, the full variable domain is KAGVTQTPRYLIKTRGQQVTLSCSPISGHRSVSWYQQTPGQGLQFLFEYFSETQRNKGNFPGRFSGRQFSNSRSEMNVSTLELGDSALYLCASSLGTAQTNTGELFFGEGSRLTVL.

This clonotype was picked up many times. The chain employs TRBV27 and TRBJ2-7; D is possibly TRBD2 (6 bases). Germline V gives CDR1 MNHEY, CDR2 SMNVEV (reference sequence). The CDR3 runs 14 residues. V lost 5 bases and J 4 bases, leaving 15 bases between the germline ends. This CDR3 is CASSTSGTPYEQYF. In DNA, the CDR3 is TGTGCCAGCAGTACTTCCGGGACTCCGTACGAGCAGTACTTC.

This clonotype was seen many times. The chain combines TRBV12-3 or TRBV12-4 with TRBJ1-2; 10 bases are shared with TRBD1. CDR3 size: 13 residues. The V gene end was trimmed by 5 bases and the J gene end by 7 bases; junction bases not matched to a gene: 4. CDR3 bases: TGTGCCAGCAGTAGGACAGGGGGTCTTGGCTACACCTTC. It yields the protein CASSRTGGLGYTF.

This clonotype was seen at least ten times. The chain combines TRBV6-4 with TRBJ2-2; TRBD2 agrees at 8 bases. From germline, CDR1 is MRHNA and CDR2 SNTAGT. This CDR3 is 13 amino acids long. The ends lost 5 bases at V and 4 bases at J; junction bases unmatched: 0. CDR3 sequence reads: CASSSGSTGELFF. CDR3 bases: TGTGCCAGCAGTAGCGGGAGCACCGGGGAGCTGTTTTTT.

This clonotype came up many times. The CDR3 bases are TGCGCCAGCAGCTTCCTTAAAGGACTAGCGTTCTCCTACGAGCAGTACGTC. Translated, it gives CASSFLKGLAFSYEQYV. This chain joins TRBV5-1 and TRBJ2-7, with 9 bases lining up with TRBD2. The CDR3 has 17 amino acids. The germline CDR1 and CDR2 sequences are SGHRS and YFSETQ. J was trimmed by 0 bases and V by 2 bases; bases with no gene match: 9.

This clonotype was observed many times. The chain couples TRBV5-6 to TRBJ1-3; D is undetermined. V gave up 2 bases and J gave up 1 base, with 10 bases separating them. This CDR3 region has 15 residues. Germline CDR1 reads SGHDT; CDR2 reads YYEEEE. CDR3 DNA: TGTGCCAGCAGCTTACGTGACAAGTCTGGAAACACCATATATTTT. Protein: CASSLRDKSGNTIYF.